The rows below give T cell receptor beta chains drawn from one sample of a study of cytomegalovirus exposure and HLA in healthy donors. Profiled with immunoSEQ multiplex PCR; TCRdb holds only in-frame clones, not every one. The repertoire holds approximately 150,000 clones, with 70% to 85% as singletons. The sample taken for sequencing was PBMCs. The source of these receptors is a human donor in good health. The CDR3 runs from the conserved cysteine through the conserved F or W. A D gene is named only where the DNA matches it firmly. Clone size appears in some rows only: once, few, many, or a class for an expanded clone.

d_call: TRBD2; clone_size: -; v_call: TRBV5-1; j_call: TRBJ2-6; cdr3_nt: TGCGCCAGCGCACTCCTAGCGGGGGGGTCTGGGGCCAACGTCCTGACTTTC; cdr3_aa: CASALLAGGSGANVLTF
d_call: -; clone_size: -; v_call: TRBV11-2; j_call: TRBJ2-5; cdr3_nt: TGTGCCAGCAGCCCAAAAGAGACCCAGTACTTC; cdr3_aa: CASSPKETQYF
d_call: -; clone_size: -; v_call: TRBV5-1; j_call: TRBJ1-1; cdr3_nt: TGCGCCAGCAGCTTGGGGGGGGACAACACTGAAGCTTTCTTT; cdr3_aa: CASSLGGDNTEAFF
d_call: -; clone_size: -; v_call: TRBV6-1; j_call: TRBJ2-7; cdr3_nt: TGTGCCAGCAGCCAGGGGCCCACCTACGAGCAGTACTTC; cdr3_aa: CASSQGPTYEQYF
d_call: TRBD1; clone_size: -; v_call: TRBV7-9; j_call: TRBJ2-6; cdr3_nt: TGTGCCAGCAGCTTAGGTGGGACAGGGTTCTCTGGGGCCAACGTCCTGACTTTC; cdr3_aa: CASSLGGTGFSGANVLTF
d_call: -; clone_size: -; v_call: TRBV19; j_call: TRBJ1-1; cdr3_nt: TGTGCCAGTAGTGTACAGCGGGCCACTGAAGCTTTCTTT; cdr3_aa: CASSVQRATEAFF
d_call: TRBD1; clone_size: -; v_call: TRBV4-1; j_call: TRBJ1-1; cdr3_nt: TGCGCCAGCAGCCCCTACAGGGGATACACTGAAGCTTTCTTT; cdr3_aa: CASSPYRGYTEAFF
d_call: TRBD1; clone_size: once; v_call: TRBV27; j_call: TRBJ1-5; cdr3_nt: TGTGCCAGCAGTTTCCGACAGGGTAGGGGTCAGCCCCAGCATTTT; cdr3_aa: CASSFRQGRGQPQHF
d_call: -; clone_size: once; v_call: TRBV25-1; j_call: TRBJ2-5; cdr3_nt: TGTGCCAGCAGTGACCTAGTGGAGACCCAGTACTTC; cdr3_aa: CASSDLVETQYF
d_call: -; clone_size: -; v_call: TRBV5-6; j_call: TRBJ1-1; cdr3_nt: TGTGCCAGCAGCTTTTACAGTCAGAACACTGAAGCTTTCTTT; cdr3_aa: CASSFYSQNTEAFF
d_call: TRBD2; clone_size: few; v_call: TRBV7-3; j_call: TRBJ2-3; cdr3_nt: TGTGCCAGCAGCTGGACGGGACTAGCCGGAGATACGCAGTATTTT; cdr3_aa: CASSWTGLAGDTQYF
d_call: -; clone_size: -; v_call: TRBV18; j_call: TRBJ1-1; cdr3_nt: TGTGCCAGCTCACCACCTGGAGAGAGTGGGAACACTGAAGCTTTCTTT; cdr3_aa: CASSPPGESGNTEAFF
d_call: TRBD2; clone_size: -; v_call: TRBV6-6; j_call: TRBJ2-5; cdr3_nt: TGTGCCAGCCAGCGGGGGGCCCGGGAGACCCAGTACTTC; cdr3_aa: CASQRGARETQYF
d_call: TRBD1; clone_size: once; v_call: TRBV5-6; j_call: TRBJ1-5; cdr3_nt: TGTGCCAGCAGCAGAGACAGGGGCCAGCCCCAGCATTTT; cdr3_aa: CASSRDRGQPQHF
d_call: -; clone_size: -; v_call: TRBV5-1; j_call: TRBJ2-5; cdr3_nt: TGCGCCCCAAAGGGGCCCCGGCAGGCATTTTTGGGCAAAGAGACCCAGTACTTC; cdr3_aa: CAPKGPRQAFLGKETQYF